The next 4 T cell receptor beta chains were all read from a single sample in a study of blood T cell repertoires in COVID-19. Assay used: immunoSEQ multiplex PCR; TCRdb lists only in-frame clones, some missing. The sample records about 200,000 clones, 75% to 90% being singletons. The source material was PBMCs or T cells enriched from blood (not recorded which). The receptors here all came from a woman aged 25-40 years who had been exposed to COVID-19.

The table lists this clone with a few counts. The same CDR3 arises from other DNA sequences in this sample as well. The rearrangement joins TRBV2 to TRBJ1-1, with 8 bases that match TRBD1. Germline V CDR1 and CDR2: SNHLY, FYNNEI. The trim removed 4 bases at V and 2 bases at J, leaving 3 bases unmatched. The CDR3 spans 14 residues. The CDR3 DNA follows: TGTGCCAGCAGTGGGGACAGGAGCAACACTGAAGCTTTCTTT. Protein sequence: CASSGDRSNTEAFF.

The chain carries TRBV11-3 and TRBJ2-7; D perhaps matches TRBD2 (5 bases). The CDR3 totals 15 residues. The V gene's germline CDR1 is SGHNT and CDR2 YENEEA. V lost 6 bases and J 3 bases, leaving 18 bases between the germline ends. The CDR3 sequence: CASRVHYGVDYEQYF. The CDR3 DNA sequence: TGTGCCAGCAGGGTCCATTACGGGGTGGACTACGAGCAGTACTTC. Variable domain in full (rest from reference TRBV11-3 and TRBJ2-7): EAGVVQSPRYKIIEKKQPVAFWCNPISGHNTLYWYLQNLGQGPELLIRYENEEAVDDSQLPKDRFSAERLKGVDSTLKIQPAELGDSAVYLCASRVHYGVDYEQYFGPGTRLTVT.

The CDR3 DNA reads TGTGCCAGCAGGCCATTAGAGGGAATCCCTTCACCCCTCCACTTT. Translation: CASRPLEGIPSPLHF. The rearrangement uses TRBV6-5 and TRBJ1-6, with unresolved D. The germline V and J ends were trimmed by 6 bases and 9 bases, with 18 bases remaining between them. The germline CDR1 and CDR2 sequences are MNHEY and SVGAGI. The CDR3 loop spans 15 amino acids.

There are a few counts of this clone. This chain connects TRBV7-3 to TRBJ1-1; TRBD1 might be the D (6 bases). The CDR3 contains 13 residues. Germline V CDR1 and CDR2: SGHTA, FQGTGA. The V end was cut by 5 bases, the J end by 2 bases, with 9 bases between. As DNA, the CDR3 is TGTGCCAGCAGCCGACAGGAAAACACTGAAGCTTTCTTT. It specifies CASSRQENTEAFF.